Listed below are T cell receptor beta chains from one sample, sequenced in a study of blood T cell repertoires in COVID-19. Measured with immunoSEQ multiplex PCR; TCRdb has only the in-frame clones, and not every one. The table shows some 160,000 clones, with about 85% occurring only once. The source material was peripheral blood. The receptors stem from a woman of 80 years or more with COVID-19, enrolled during active disease. Both conserved end residues are part of each CDR3. Each record gives: V gene, CDR3 length, J gene, D gene, clone size, CDR3 DNA, CDR3 protein. D genes are given only for firm matches. Rows give clone size only sometimes, using once, few, many, or a class for an expanded clone.

V gene: TRBV11-2; CDR3 length: 14; J gene: TRBJ1-2; D gene: -; clone size: -; CDR3 DNA: TGTGCCAGCAGCCCAACAGGGACCCGGGGCGGCTACACCTTC; CDR3 protein: CASSPTGTRGGYTF
V gene: TRBV19; CDR3 length: 15; J gene: TRBJ2-7; D gene: -; clone size: -; CDR3 DNA: TGTGCCAGTAGTAGGGGACACCTTAAGGCCTACGAGCAGTACTTC; CDR3 protein: CASSRGHLKAYEQYF
V gene: TRBV3-1/TRBV3-2; CDR3 length: 16; J gene: TRBJ2-1; D gene: TRBD2; clone size: -; CDR3 DNA: TGTGCCAGCAGCCAAGTCCATAGCGGGACCTACAATGAGCAGTTCTTC; CDR3 protein: CASSQVHSGTYNEQFF
V gene: TRBV5-1; CDR3 length: 13; J gene: TRBJ2-1; D gene: -; clone size: few; CDR3 DNA: TGCGCCAGCAGCTCCAGCTCCTACAATGAGCAGTTCTTC; CDR3 protein: CASSSSSYNEQFF
V gene: TRBV19; CDR3 length: 14; J gene: TRBJ2-3; D gene: -; clone size: -; CDR3 DNA: TGTGCCAGTAGTATCTCGGGGGGCACAGATACGCAGTATTTT; CDR3 protein: CASSISGGTDTQYF
V gene: TRBV4-1; CDR3 length: 15; J gene: TRBJ1-2; D gene: -; clone size: -; CDR3 DNA: TGCGCCAGCAGCCAAGAGGGGATCAGGGTCTGGGGCTACACCTTC; CDR3 protein: CASSQEGIRVWGYTF
V gene: TRBV10-3; CDR3 length: 16; J gene: TRBJ2-3; D gene: TRBD2; clone size: -; CDR3 DNA: TGTGCCATCAGTAATACAATGGGACTAGTGGGGTATACGCAGTATTTT; CDR3 protein: CAISNTMGLVGYTQYF
V gene: TRBV6-6; CDR3 length: 15; J gene: TRBJ2-5; D gene: TRBD2; clone size: -; CDR3 DNA: TGTGCCAGCAGTTACCCCGGGACTAAAGGGGAGACCCAGTACTTC; CDR3 protein: CASSYPGTKGETQYF
V gene: TRBV10-3; CDR3 length: 13; J gene: TRBJ2-5; D gene: -; clone size: once; CDR3 DNA: TGTGCCATCAATGACAGAATACAAGAGACCCAGTACTTC; CDR3 protein: CAINDRIQETQYF
V gene: TRBV7-3; CDR3 length: 15; J gene: TRBJ1-4; D gene: TRBD1; clone size: few; CDR3 DNA: TGTGCCAGCAGCCATTCCGGGACAGGGGATGAAAAACTGTTTTTT; CDR3 protein: CASSHSGTGDEKLFF
V gene: TRBV3-1/TRBV3-2; CDR3 length: 13; J gene: TRBJ2-1; D gene: -; clone size: -; CDR3 DNA: TGTGCCAGCAGCCAATTCCTGGGGGGTGAGCAGTTCTTC; CDR3 protein: CASSQFLGGEQFF
V gene: TRBV18; CDR3 length: 15; J gene: TRBJ2-3; D gene: TRBD1; clone size: -; CDR3 DNA: TGTGCCAGCTCACCAAGGACAGGGAACACAGATACGCAGTATTTT; CDR3 protein: CASSPRTGNTDTQYF
V gene: TRBV6-4; CDR3 length: 14; J gene: TRBJ2-2; D gene: TRBD1; clone size: -; CDR3 DNA: TGTGCCAGCAGAGGACAGGGGGGCACCGGGGAGCTGTTTTTT; CDR3 protein: CASRGQGGTGELFF
V gene: TRBV27; CDR3 length: 18; J gene: TRBJ1-5; D gene: TRBD1; clone size: -; CDR3 DNA: TGTGCCAGCTTCTCTCGGGACAGGTTAGGTTATAGCAATCAGCCCCAGCATTTT; CDR3 protein: CASFSRDRLGYSNQPQHF
V gene: TRBV3-1/TRBV3-2; CDR3 length: 16; J gene: TRBJ2-5; D gene: -; clone size: -; CDR3 DNA: TGTGCCAGCAGCCCCCCGGCGGTTAGCGGTCGAGAGACCCAGTACTTC; CDR3 protein: CASSPPAVSGRETQYF
V gene: TRBV2; CDR3 length: 13; J gene: TRBJ1-2; D gene: TRBD1; clone size: -; CDR3 DNA: TGTGCCAGCAGTGAGAGGACAGGGCAGGGCTACACCTTC; CDR3 protein: CASSERTGQGYTF
V gene: TRBV6-5; CDR3 length: 14; J gene: TRBJ1-5; D gene: -; clone size: few; CDR3 DNA: TGTGCCAGCGGAGTTCAGACTTTCAATCAGCCCCAGCATTTT; CDR3 protein: CASGVQTFNQPQHF
V gene: TRBV3-1/TRBV3-2; CDR3 length: 15; J gene: TRBJ2-3; D gene: TRBD2; clone size: few; CDR3 DNA: TGTGCCAGCAGGATGGGGCAGGGAGGGAGGAATACGCAGTATTTT; CDR3 protein: CASRMGQGGRNTQYF
V gene: TRBV4-1; CDR3 length: 14; J gene: TRBJ1-1; D gene: -; clone size: -; CDR3 DNA: TGCGCCAGCAGCCAGGCGGGAAGGGGAACTGAAGCTTTCTTT; CDR3 protein: CASSQAGRGTEAFF
V gene: TRBV29-1; CDR3 length: 16; J gene: TRBJ2-1; D gene: -; clone size: -; CDR3 DNA: TGCAGCGCCACCCACCGCCGGGACAAATCTTACAATGAGCAGTTCTTC; CDR3 protein: CSATHRRDKSYNEQFF
V gene: TRBV2; CDR3 length: 12; J gene: TRBJ2-1; D gene: TRBD2; clone size: -; CDR3 DNA: TGTGCCAGTCAAGGGGAGGGCAATGAGCAGTTCTTC; CDR3 protein: CASQGEGNEQFF
V gene: TRBV28; CDR3 length: 15; J gene: TRBJ2-7; D gene: TRBD1; clone size: -; CDR3 DNA: TGTGCCAGCTCCCGTCCCGGGACAGGGCGCGACGAGCAGTACTTC; CDR3 protein: CASSRPGTGRDEQYF
V gene: TRBV27; CDR3 length: 15; J gene: TRBJ1-1; D gene: TRBD1; clone size: -; CDR3 DNA: TGTGCCAGCAGTTTAAGACAGGGGGAAAGGAAGGGGGCTTTCTTT; CDR3 protein: CASSLRQGERKGAFF
V gene: TRBV19; CDR3 length: 15; J gene: TRBJ1-1; D gene: -; clone size: -; CDR3 DNA: TGTGCCAGCCACGGACAGCTACACATGAACACTGAAGCTTTCTTT; CDR3 protein: CASHGQLHMNTEAFF
V gene: TRBV4-2; CDR3 length: 17; J gene: TRBJ1-2; D gene: -; clone size: -; CDR3 DNA: TGTGCCAGCAGCCAACTACCGTCTTCGGCCCACTCAGGAGGCTACACCTTC; CDR3 protein: CASSQLPSSAHSGGYTF
V gene: TRBV19; CDR3 length: 15; J gene: TRBJ1-2; D gene: -; clone size: -; CDR3 DNA: TGTGCCAGTAGTATATCCAGAGGCGTGAGCTATGGCTACACCTTC; CDR3 protein: CASSISRGVSYGYTF
V gene: TRBV2; CDR3 length: 13; J gene: TRBJ1-6; D gene: -; clone size: -; CDR3 DNA: TGTGCCAAACGGGGGTCAGGTAATTCACCCCTCCACTTT; CDR3 protein: CAKRGSGNSPLHF
V gene: TRBV7-2; CDR3 length: 14; J gene: TRBJ1-5; D gene: -; clone size: -; CDR3 DNA: TGTGCCAGCAGCCCCCCGCCAGGCAATCAGCCCCAGCATTTT; CDR3 protein: CASSPPPGNQPQHF
V gene: TRBV28; CDR3 length: 17; J gene: TRBJ2-7; D gene: -; clone size: few; CDR3 DNA: TGTGCCAGCAGGCGACCTACCTCGGAGGGCCGAACCTACGAGCAGTACTTC; CDR3 protein: CASRRPTSEGRTYEQYF
V gene: TRBV7-6; CDR3 length: 15; J gene: TRBJ2-5; D gene: TRBD2; clone size: -; CDR3 DNA: TGTGCCAGCAGCTTAGGACGGGGGGGTATAGAGACCCAGTACTTC; CDR3 protein: CASSLGRGGIETQYF
V gene: TRBV6-4; CDR3 length: 14; J gene: TRBJ1-5; D gene: -; clone size: few; CDR3 DNA: TGTGCCAGCAGCGGGTGCTGGAGCAATCAGCCCCAGCATTTT; CDR3 protein: CASSGCWSNQPQHF
V gene: TRBV5-6; CDR3 length: 15; J gene: TRBJ2-2; D gene: -; clone size: once; CDR3 DNA: TGTGCCAGCAGCTCGCGGGGCCCTAACACCGGGGAGCTGTTTTTT; CDR3 protein: CASSSRGPNTGELFF
V gene: TRBV5-1; CDR3 length: 10; J gene: TRBJ2-5; D gene: -; clone size: -; CDR3 DNA: TGCGCCAGTGGGGAGGAGACCCAGTACTTC; CDR3 protein: CASGEETQYF
V gene: TRBV10-3; CDR3 length: 10; J gene: TRBJ2-2; D gene: -; clone size: -; CDR3 DNA: TGTGCCACCCGGGGGGGGGAGCTGTTTTTT; CDR3 protein: CATRGGELFF
V gene: TRBV9; CDR3 length: 14; J gene: TRBJ1-1; D gene: -; clone size: -; CDR3 DNA: TGTGCCAGCAGCGAGGGAGAGTCTTACACTGAAGCTTTCTTT; CDR3 protein: CASSEGESYTEAFF
V gene: TRBV5-1; CDR3 length: 18; J gene: TRBJ1-4; D gene: -; clone size: -; CDR3 DNA: TGCGCCAGCAGCTTGTTCAGCGGGGCGGGCGCATCTAATGAAAAACTGTTTTTT; CDR3 protein: CASSLFSGAGASNEKLFF
V gene: TRBV5-1; CDR3 length: 13; J gene: TRBJ2-7; D gene: -; clone size: -; CDR3 DNA: TGCGCCAGCAGCGGACTTGGTAAGGACGAGCAGTACTTC; CDR3 protein: CASSGLGKDEQYF
V gene: TRBV12-3/TRBV12-4; CDR3 length: 12; J gene: TRBJ2-7; D gene: TRBD2; clone size: -; CDR3 DNA: TGTGCCAGCAGCTGGGGGGGGATCGAGCAGTACTTC; CDR3 protein: CASSWGGIEQYF
V gene: TRBV6-5; CDR3 length: 15; J gene: TRBJ2-1; D gene: TRBD2; clone size: -; CDR3 DNA: TGTGCCAGCAGCACAACTAGCGGGGGGTACAATGAGCAGTTCTTC; CDR3 protein: CASSTTSGGYNEQFF
V gene: TRBV29-1; CDR3 length: 12; J gene: TRBJ1-2; D gene: -; clone size: -; CDR3 DNA: TGCAGCGTTGAACCCGGTGACTATGGCTACACCTTC; CDR3 protein: CSVEPGDYGYTF
V gene: TRBV7-6; CDR3 length: 14; J gene: TRBJ2-2; D gene: TRBD1; clone size: -; CDR3 DNA: TGTGCCAGCATCCAACAGGGGGCAACCGGGGAGCTGTTTTTT; CDR3 protein: CASIQQGATGELFF
V gene: TRBV5-5; CDR3 length: 15; J gene: TRBJ1-6; D gene: TRBD1; clone size: few; CDR3 DNA: TGTGCCAGCAGCGACACAGGGGCGAATAATTCACCCCTCCACTTT; CDR3 protein: CASSDTGANNSPLHF
V gene: TRBV3-1/TRBV3-2; CDR3 length: 12; J gene: TRBJ2-5; D gene: -; clone size: -; CDR3 DNA: TGTGCCAGCAGCCAAGGGCGGACTGGAGAGTACTTC; CDR3 protein: CASSQGRTGEYF
V gene: TRBV12-3/TRBV12-4; CDR3 length: 13; J gene: TRBJ1-5; D gene: TRBD1; clone size: -; CDR3 DNA: TGTGCCAGCACCTCGACAGGGGGAAAGCCCCAGCATTTT; CDR3 protein: CASTSTGGKPQHF
V gene: TRBV4-2; CDR3 length: 14; J gene: TRBJ1-6; D gene: -; clone size: -; CDR3 DNA: TGTGCCAGCAGCTTAACAGGGAGTAGTTCACCCCTCCACTTT; CDR3 protein: CASSLTGSSSPLHF
V gene: TRBV10-3; CDR3 length: 13; J gene: TRBJ1-2; D gene: -; clone size: -; CDR3 DNA: TGTGCCATCAGTGATGGGGCGGAATATGGCTACACCTTC; CDR3 protein: CAISDGAEYGYTF
V gene: TRBV3-1/TRBV3-2; CDR3 length: 16; J gene: TRBJ1-3; D gene: TRBD1; clone size: -; CDR3 DNA: TGTGCCAGCAGCCCCCCGGGAGGGACAGGGGCTAACACCATATATTTT; CDR3 protein: CASSPPGGTGANTIYF
V gene: TRBV3-1/TRBV3-2; CDR3 length: 15; J gene: TRBJ1-4; D gene: -; clone size: -; CDR3 DNA: TGTGCCAGCAGCCGAACGACCGGGGGAGGTGAAAAACTGTTTTTT; CDR3 protein: CASSRTTGGGEKLFF
V gene: TRBV11-2; CDR3 length: 13; J gene: TRBJ1-1; D gene: -; clone size: once; CDR3 DNA: TGTGCCAGCAGCCGGGGGGCGAGGGCTGAAGCTTTCTTT; CDR3 protein: CASSRGARAEAFF
V gene: TRBV5-1; CDR3 length: 13; J gene: TRBJ2-5; D gene: -; clone size: once; CDR3 DNA: TGCGCCAGCAGCTTGCCCAACCAAGAGACCCAGTACTTC; CDR3 protein: CASSLPNQETQYF
V gene: TRBV28; CDR3 length: 17; J gene: TRBJ2-1; D gene: -; clone size: -; CDR3 DNA: TGTGCCAGCAGTTCGGGCCCGAAGACTACCTCCTACAATGAGCAGTTCTTC; CDR3 protein: CASSSGPKTTSYNEQFF
V gene: TRBV5-1; CDR3 length: 16; J gene: TRBJ2-1; D gene: -; clone size: -; CDR3 DNA: TGCGCCAGCAGCTGGGTGGGGGCTAGCTCCTACAATGAGCAGTTCTTC; CDR3 protein: CASSWVGASSYNEQFF
V gene: TRBV19; CDR3 length: 13; J gene: TRBJ1-1; D gene: -; clone size: -; CDR3 DNA: TGTGCCAGTAGTATCGGGGAGGGCACTGAAGCTTTCTTT; CDR3 protein: CASSIGEGTEAFF
V gene: TRBV29-1; CDR3 length: 12; J gene: TRBJ1-5; D gene: -; clone size: -; CDR3 DNA: TGCAGCGTTGGAGCGGGGCGGCAGCCCCAGCATTTT; CDR3 protein: CSVGAGRQPQHF
V gene: TRBV7-9; CDR3 length: 12; J gene: TRBJ2-7; D gene: -; clone size: -; CDR3 DNA: TGTGCCAGCAGCCGGGACTTAAACCCGCAGTACTTC; CDR3 protein: CASSRDLNPQYF
V gene: TRBV19; CDR3 length: 14; J gene: TRBJ2-7; D gene: -; clone size: -; CDR3 DNA: TGTGCCAGTAATGCCAGGGAATCATCCTACGAGCAGTACTTC; CDR3 protein: CASNARESSYEQYF
V gene: TRBV2; CDR3 length: 13; J gene: TRBJ1-1; D gene: -; clone size: -; CDR3 DNA: TGTGCCAGCAGTGAAGCTCTCGGGACTGAAGCTTTCTTT; CDR3 protein: CASSEALGTEAFF
V gene: TRBV19; CDR3 length: 12; J gene: TRBJ1-6; D gene: -; clone size: -; CDR3 DNA: TGTGCCAGCGGACTAGTGAGTTCACCCCTCCACTTT; CDR3 protein: CASGLVSSPLHF
V gene: TRBV9; CDR3 length: 15; J gene: TRBJ1-4; D gene: -; clone size: -; CDR3 DNA: TGTGCCAGCAGCCTATCCGTTCATTCGAATGAAAAACTGTTTTTT; CDR3 protein: CASSLSVHSNEKLFF